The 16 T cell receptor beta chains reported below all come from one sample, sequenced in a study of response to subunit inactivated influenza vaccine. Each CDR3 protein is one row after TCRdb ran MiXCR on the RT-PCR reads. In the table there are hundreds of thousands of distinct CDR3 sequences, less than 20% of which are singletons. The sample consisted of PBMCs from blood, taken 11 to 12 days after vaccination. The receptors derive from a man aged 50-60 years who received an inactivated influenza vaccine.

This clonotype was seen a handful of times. The CDR3 protein is CASSHGIVGYTF. As DNA, the CDR3 is TGTGCCAGCAGCCATGGGATTGTCGGCTACACCTTC. The chain links TRBV3-1 to TRBJ1-2; D gene unclear. V was cut by 3 bases and J by 8 bases, with 10 bases left in between. Germline V gene sequence: CDR1 LGHDT, CDR2 YNNKEL (reference sequence). There are 12 residues in the CDR3.

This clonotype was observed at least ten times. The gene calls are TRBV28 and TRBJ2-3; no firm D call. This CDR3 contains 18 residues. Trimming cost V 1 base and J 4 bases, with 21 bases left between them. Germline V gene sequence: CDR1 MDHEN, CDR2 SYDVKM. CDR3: CASSLLGGGNFPPDTQYF. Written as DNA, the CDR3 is TGTGCCAGCAGTTTATTAGGTGGTGGCAACTTCCCCCCAGATACGCAGTATTTT.

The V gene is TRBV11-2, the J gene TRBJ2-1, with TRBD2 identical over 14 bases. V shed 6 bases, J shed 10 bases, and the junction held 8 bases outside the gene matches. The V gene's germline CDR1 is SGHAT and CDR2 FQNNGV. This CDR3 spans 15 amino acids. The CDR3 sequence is CASSQTGTSGGEQFF. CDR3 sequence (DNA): TGTGCCAGCAGTCAAACCGGGACTAGCGGGGGAGAGCAGTTCTTC.

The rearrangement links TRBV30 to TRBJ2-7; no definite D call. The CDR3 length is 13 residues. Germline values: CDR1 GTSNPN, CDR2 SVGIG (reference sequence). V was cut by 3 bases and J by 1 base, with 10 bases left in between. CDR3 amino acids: CAWRITASYEQYF. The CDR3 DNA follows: TGTGCCTGGAGGATTACAGCGTCCTACGAGCAGTACTTC.

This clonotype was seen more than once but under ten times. Here the CDR3 reads CATSRDMGDEQYF. The CDR3 DNA sequence: TGTGCCACCAGCAGAGATATGGGAGATGAGCAGTACTTC. The chain links TRBV15 to TRBJ2-7; D may be TRBD2 (5 bases). The V gene's germline CDR1 is LNHNV and CDR2 YYDKDF (reference sequence). The V end lost 0 bases, the J end lost 7 bases, and 10 bases lay between the germline ends. This CDR3 is built from 13 residues.

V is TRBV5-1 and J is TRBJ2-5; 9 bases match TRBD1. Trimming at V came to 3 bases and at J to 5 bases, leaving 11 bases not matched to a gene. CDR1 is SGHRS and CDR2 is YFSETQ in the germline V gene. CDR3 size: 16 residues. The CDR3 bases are TGCGCCAGCAGCTGGACCTTGGGACAGGGTCCGGAGACCCAGTACTTC. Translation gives CASSWTLGQGPETQYF.

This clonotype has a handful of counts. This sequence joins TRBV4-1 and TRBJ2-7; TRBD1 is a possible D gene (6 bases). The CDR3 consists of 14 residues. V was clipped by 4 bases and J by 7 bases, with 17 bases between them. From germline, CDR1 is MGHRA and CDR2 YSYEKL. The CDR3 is CASSRGTPMVEQYF. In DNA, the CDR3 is TGCGCCAGCAGCCGAGGGACACCGATGGTAGAGCAGTACTTC.

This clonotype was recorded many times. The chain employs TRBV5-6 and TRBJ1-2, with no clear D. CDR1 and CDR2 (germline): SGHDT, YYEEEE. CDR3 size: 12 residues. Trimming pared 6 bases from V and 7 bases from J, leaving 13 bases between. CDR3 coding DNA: TGTGCCAGCACCTCCGCCCTGGGTGGCTACACCTTC. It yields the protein CASTSALGGYTF.

DNA for the CDR3: TGTGCCAGCTCACCACAGGGACTTGGCTACACCTTC. Translated: CASSPQGLGYTF. The chain joins TRBV18 to TRBJ1-2; D possibly corresponds to TRBD1 (5 bases). The CDR3 sequence is 12 residues long. CDR1 is KGHSH and CDR2 is LQKENI in the germline V gene. Between the trimmed V and J ends, which lost 1 base and 7 bases, there was a span of 7 bases.

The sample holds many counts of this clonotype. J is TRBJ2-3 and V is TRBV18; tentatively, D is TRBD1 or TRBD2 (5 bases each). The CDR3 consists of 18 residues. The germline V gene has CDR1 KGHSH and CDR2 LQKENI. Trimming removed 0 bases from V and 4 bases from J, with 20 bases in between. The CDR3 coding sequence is TGTGCCAGCTCACCACCTCTGCAGGGCGAGGGTAACGCAGATACGCAGTATTTT. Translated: CASSPPLQGEGNADTQYF.

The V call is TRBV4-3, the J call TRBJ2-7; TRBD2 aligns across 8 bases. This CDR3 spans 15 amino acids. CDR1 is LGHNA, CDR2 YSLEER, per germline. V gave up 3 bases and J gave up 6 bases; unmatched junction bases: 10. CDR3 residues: CASSQTRGGSVEQYF. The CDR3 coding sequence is TGCGCCAGCAGCCAGACGCGCGGGGGGTCGGTCGAGCAGTACTTC.

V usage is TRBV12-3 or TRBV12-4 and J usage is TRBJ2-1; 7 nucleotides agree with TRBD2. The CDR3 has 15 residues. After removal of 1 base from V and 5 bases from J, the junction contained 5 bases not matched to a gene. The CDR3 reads CASSLVGGNNNEQFF. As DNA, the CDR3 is TGTGCCAGCAGTTTAGTCGGGGGGAATAACAATGAGCAGTTCTTC.

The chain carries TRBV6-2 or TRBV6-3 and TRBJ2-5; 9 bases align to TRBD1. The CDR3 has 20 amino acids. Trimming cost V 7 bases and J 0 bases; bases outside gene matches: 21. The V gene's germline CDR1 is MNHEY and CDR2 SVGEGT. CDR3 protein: CASIPTLGTGRPIDQETQYF. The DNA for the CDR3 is TGTGCCAGCATACCCACTCTGGGGACAGGGCGCCCGATTGACCAAGAGACCCAGTACTTC.

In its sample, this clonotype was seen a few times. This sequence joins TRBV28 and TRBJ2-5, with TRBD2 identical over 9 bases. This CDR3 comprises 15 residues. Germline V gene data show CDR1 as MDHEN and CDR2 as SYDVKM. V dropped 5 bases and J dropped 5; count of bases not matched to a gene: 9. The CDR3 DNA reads TGTGCCAGCAGTCCAGGGCTAGCGGGGACCGAGACCCAGTACTTC. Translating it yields CASSPGLAGTETQYF.

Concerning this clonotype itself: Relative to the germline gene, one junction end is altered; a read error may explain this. The CDR3 DNA reads as TGTGCCATCAGTGAGTCGCGGGGTAGCGGGTCCTACGAGCAGTCCTTC. Translated, it gives CAISESRGSGSYEQSF. The chain couples TRBV10-3 to TRBJ2-7; 7 positions agree with TRBD2. Germline V lookup: CDR1 ENHRY, CDR2 SYGVKD. The CDR3 is made up of 16 amino acids.

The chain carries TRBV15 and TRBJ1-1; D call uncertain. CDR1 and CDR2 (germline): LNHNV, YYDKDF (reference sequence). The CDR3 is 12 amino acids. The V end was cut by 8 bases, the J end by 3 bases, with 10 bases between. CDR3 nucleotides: TGTGCCACCGGTCGTTGGGACACTGAAGCTTTCTTT. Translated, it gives CATGRWDTEAFF.